This T cell receptor beta chain was documented in a study of early T cells in non-severe SARS-CoV-2 infection. Findings of the study overall: Sequences matched to VDJdb favored anti-spike CD8 responses, while private and CD4 specificities were missed.

This CDR3 contains 10 residues. Germline V CDR1 and CDR2: SQVTM, ANQGSEA. With 2 bases removed from V and 9 bases from J, the gap between germline ends came to 8 bases. Molecules of cDNA were individually given unique molecular identifiers that were attached to them. TCRdb re-called the 5' RACE reads with MiXCR, one entry per CDR3 protein. This sample has around 27,000 distinct CDR3 sequences, with 9% to 10% found just once. This clonotype counts as medium-sized. Antigen: not known. The chain joins TRBV29-1 to TRBJ2-7; possible D gene TRBD1, 6 bases. Sequencing was done on a sample of whole blood. The clonotype originates from an adult who was a healthcare worker with PCR-confirmed SARS-CoV-2 infection or an uninfected control (not recorded which). The CDR3 region is CSVETGRQYF. As DNA, the CDR3 is TGCAGCGTTGAAACAGGGAGGCAGTACTTC.